One and the same sample provided the 26 T cell receptor beta chains below, sequenced in a study of blood T cell repertoires in COVID-19. TCRdb's copy holds only in-frame clones and misses some; the assay was immunoSEQ multiplex PCR. The sample holds 140,000 to 150,000 clones, around 90% seen once. Sequencing was done on a sample of peripheral blood. These receptors originate from a human donor in a cohort sampled during active COVID-19.

This chain joins TRBV11-3 and TRBJ1-1, with 10 bases aligning to TRBD1. This CDR3 contains 14 residues. CDR1 is SGHNT, CDR2 YENEEA, per germline. Germline trimming cut 6 bases from V and 5 bases from J; bases unmatched to any gene: 6. This chain's CDR3 is CASSLDRGRTEAFF. The CDR3 nucleotides read TGTGCCAGCAGTCTCGACAGGGGGCGGACTGAAGCTTTCTTT.

The chain employs TRBV4-1 and TRBJ1-3; 10 bases fit TRBD1. Trimming removed 0 bases from V and 2 bases from J; junction bases left unmatched: 4. Germline V lookup: CDR1 MGHRA, CDR2 YSYEKL. The CDR3 is made up of 17 amino acids. This CDR3 reads CASSQDSGQGAGNTIYF. The CDR3, as DNA: TGCGCCAGCAGCCAAGACTCCGGACAGGGGGCTGGAAACACCATATATTTT.

In nucleotides, the CDR3 is TGCAGTGCTAGTAGCCTAGCGGGGGGCGGGCAGTATTTT. It specifies CSASSLAGGGQYF. This chain links TRBV20-1 with TRBJ2-3; 11 nucleotides agree with TRBD2. Germline values: CDR1 DFQATT, CDR2 SNEGSKA (reference sequence). CDR3 length: 13 residues. V lost 3 bases to trimming and J lost 11 bases; unmatched junction nucleotides: 7.

This clone was observed a handful of times. This chain uses TRBV4-3 with TRBJ1-1; D remains ambiguous. There are 14 residues in the CDR3. Germline V CDR1 and CDR2: LGHNA, YSLEER. Trimming shortened V by 1 base and J by 3 bases, and 9 bases separated the two germline ends. CDR3 in amino acids: CASSQGPLYTEAFF. CDR3 in DNA: TGCGCCAGCAGCCAAGGTCCTCTTTACACTGAAGCTTTCTTT.

CDR3 protein: CASSPIGRLASTDTQYF. The CDR3 nucleotides read TGTGCCAGCAGCCCGATCGGTCGACTAGCTAGCACAGATACGCAGTATTTT. The chain is built from TRBV3-1 (or the pseudogene TRBV3-2) and TRBJ2-3; 7 positions match TRBD2. V dropped 4 bases and J dropped 0; count of bases not matched to a gene: 10. This CDR3 is 17 amino acids long. Germline-derived CDR1 and CDR2 are LGHDT and YNNKEL (reference sequence).

The J gene is TRBJ1-6, the V gene TRBV20-1; 8 bases are a match to TRBD1. With 3 bases clipped from V and 10 bases from J, the junction kept 2 bases outside the gene matches. This CDR3 is 12 amino acids long. CDR1 is DFQATT, CDR2 SNEGSKA, per germline (reference sequence). The DNA of the CDR3 is TGCAGTGCTAGTAACAGGGGGTCACCCCTCCACTTT. This translates into CSASNRGSPLHF.

V and J are TRBV19 and TRBJ1-5; 8 bases fit TRBD1. The CDR3 is 18 amino acids. The V segment lost 3 bases and the J segment 6 bases; nucleotides outside the gene matches: 16. CDR1 and CDR2 from the germline V gene are LNHDA and SQIVND (reference sequence). CDR3: CASSMSPRQGTVGQPQHF. CDR3 in DNA: TGTGCCAGTAGTATGTCCCCCCGACAGGGGACCGTGGGTCAGCCCCAGCATTTT.

V usage is TRBV12-1 and J usage is TRBJ2-5; TRBD1 reflects the table's D call only, with no check against the DNA. TRBV12-1 is deemed a pseudogene. CDR3 length equals 14 residues. The CDR3 coding sequence is TGTGCCAGCAGCTTTGGGGGGCTAGGAGAGACCCAGTACTTC. Amino acids: CASSFGGLGETQYF.

The rearrangement uses TRBV2 and TRBJ1-4; no reliable D call. Germline CDR1 is SNHLY and CDR2 is FYNNEI. The CDR3 is made up of 12 amino acids. V was clipped by 7 bases and J by 7 bases, with 10 bases between them. The CDR3 nucleotides are TGTGCCAGCAAGGGAGTAGGTGAAAAACTGTTTTTT. Its translation: CASKGVGEKLFF. The full variable domain, in which reference TRBV2 and TRBJ1-4 provide the parts outside the CDR3, is EPEVTQTPSHQVTQMGQEVILRCVPISNHLYFYWYRQILGQKVEFLVSFYNNEISEKSEIFDDQFSVERPDGSNFTLKIRSTKLEDSAMYFCASKGVGEKLFFGSGTQLSVL.

The V gene is TRBV11-2, the J gene TRBJ2-5; a weak D match, TRBD2 (5 bases). V was trimmed by 1 base and J by 5 bases, leaving 17 bases between them. The length of the CDR3 is 16 residues. CDR1 and CDR2 (germline): SGHAT, FQNNGV. The CDR3 loop reads CASSLGLAPLRETQYF. For the CDR3, the DNA is TGTGCCAGCAGCTTAGGGCTAGCACCCCTTCGGGAGACCCAGTACTTC.

This clone was observed once. The rearrangement links TRBV6-5 to TRBJ1-4; 7 bases align to TRBD1. V gave up 4 bases and J gave up 5 bases; unmatched junction bases: 10. Germline assignment: CDR1 MNHEY and CDR2 SVGAGI. The CDR3 spans 16 residues. CDR3 residues: CASSLTTGDRNEKLFF. The DNA for the CDR3 is TGTGCCAGCAGTTTAACCACAGGGGACAGAAATGAAAAACTGTTTTTT.

The chain joins TRBV25-1 to TRBJ2-5; a weak D match, TRBD2 (5 bases). Trimming left V 6 bases short and J 2 bases short, with 16 bases between. The length of the CDR3 is 15 residues. Germline V CDR1 and CDR2: MGHDK, SYGVNS. CDR3 in amino acids: CASSSWRSGQETQYF. The CDR3 region has the DNA TGTGCCAGCAGCTCCTGGAGGTCGGGTCAAGAGACCCAGTACTTC.

The V gene is TRBV3-1 (or the pseudogene TRBV3-2), the J gene TRBJ1-1, with D perhaps matching TRBD1 (6 bases). Germline assignment: CDR1 LGHDT and CDR2 YNNKEL (reference sequence). This CDR3 is built from 18 residues. V lost 0 bases to trimming and J lost 0 bases, with 17 bases between them. CDR3: CASSQDRGGGWLNTEAFF. The CDR3 DNA is TGTGCCAGCAGCCAAGATCGAGGGGGGGGGTGGCTGAACACTGAAGCTTTCTTT.

The chain links TRBV7-6 to TRBJ1-1; 10 nucleotides agree with TRBD1. Germline assignment: CDR1 SGHVS and CDR2 FNYEAQ. The V and J ends lost 5 bases and 2 bases, in that order; junction bases with no gene match: 17. This CDR3 is 19 amino acids long. The CDR3 here is CASSLTTGQGIIGNTEAFF. The CDR3 coding sequence is TGTGCCAGCAGCCTAACCACGGGACAGGGGATAATTGGCAACACTGAAGCTTTCTTT.

V is TRBV11-2 and J is TRBJ1-2; no definite D call. V lost 1 base and J lost 8, with 11 bases in between. The CDR3 has 13 amino acids. CDR1 and CDR2 (germline): SGHAT, FQNNGV. CDR3 DNA: TGTGCCAGCAGCTTAGTTGCTCCGGGAGGCTACACCTTC. Protein product: CASSLVAPGGYTF.

The chain couples TRBV14 to TRBJ1-2; TRBD1 might be the D (6 bases). CDR1 SGHDN and CDR2 FVKESK come from the germline V gene. The CDR3 loop spans 16 amino acids. V was cut by 8 bases and J by 3 bases, with 22 bases left in between. The CDR3 DNA reads TGTGCCAGCGCCCCTCGATTGGGGCAGGGGTACTATGGCTACACCTTC. Its protein is CASAPRLGQGYYGYTF.

This chain joins TRBV19 and TRBJ1-2; D is perhaps TRBD1 (5 bases). CDR3 length: 12 residues. V was clipped by 8 bases and J by 6 bases, with 13 bases between them. Germline V CDR1 and CDR2: LNHDA, SQIVND (reference sequence). The CDR3: CASGRGEDGYTF. CDR3 nucleotide sequence: TGTGCCAGTGGGAGAGGGGAGGATGGCTACACCTTC.

This clone appeared once. V is TRBV7-2 and J is TRBJ1-5; D possibly corresponds to TRBD1 (5 bases). V was shortened by 2 bases and J by 6 bases, with 17 bases between the two germline ends. The germline CDR1 and CDR2 sequences are SGHTA and FQGNSA. This CDR3 region has 16 residues. As DNA, the CDR3 is TGTGCCAGCAGCTTATATTCGGGCAGGGTGGGTCAGCCCCAGCATTTT. It specifies CASSLYSGRVGQPQHF.

The rearrangement joins TRBV5-4 to TRBJ2-5; 14 bases align to TRBD2. Per the germline V gene, CDR1 is SGHNT and CDR2 is YYREEE (reference sequence). V was clipped by 4 bases and J by 1 base; unmatched bases: 3. The CDR3 extends over 16 amino acids. CDR3 residues: CASSTGLAGGQETQYF. The CDR3 DNA reads TGTGCCAGCAGCACTGGACTAGCGGGGGGCCAAGAGACCCAGTACTTC.

The chain employs TRBV11-3 and TRBJ2-1, with 7 bases fitting TRBD1. Trimming took 3 bases from V and 5 from J; bases not matched to a gene: 1. The CDR3 spans 13 residues. Germline CDR1 SGHNT, CDR2 YENEEA. Written as DNA, the CDR3 is TGTGCCAGCAGCTTCGGGACAGACAATGAGCAGTTCTTC. The encoded protein is CASSFGTDNEQFF.

This clone was counted once. The V and J genes are TRBV18 and TRBJ1-3, with D unresolved. CDR3 length equals 15 residues. Per germline, CDR1 KGHSH and CDR2 LQKENI. V was trimmed by 2 bases and J by 0 bases, leaving 8 bases between them. In nucleotides, the CDR3 is TGTGCCAGCTCACCAGGCACGTTCTCTGGAAACACCATATATTTT. Protein sequence: CASSPGTFSGNTIYF.

The gene calls are TRBV19 and TRBJ2-6, with D hard to call. V dropped 1 base and J dropped 2 bases, with 6 bases sitting between them. The germline V gene has CDR1 LNHDA and CDR2 SQIVND (reference sequence). The length of the CDR3 is 15 residues. The CDR3 spells CASSIGSAGANVLTF. The CDR3 coding sequence is TGTGCCAGTAGTATAGGGTCGGCTGGGGCCAACGTCCTGACTTTC.

This sequence joins TRBV5-1 and TRBJ2-7; 7 bases map to TRBD2. Germline lookup yields CDR1 SGHRS and CDR2 YFSETQ. J was trimmed by 9 bases and V by 2 bases; bases with no gene match: 11. The CDR3 is made up of 14 amino acids. The CDR3: CASSFRGEGTWQYF. The CDR3 nucleotides read TGCGCCAGCAGCTTCCGGGGGGAAGGGACCTGGCAGTACTTC.

This chain links TRBV5-6 with TRBJ1-2, with D perhaps matching TRBD1 (6 bases). V lost 3 bases, J lost 1 base, and 13 bases lay in between. The length of the CDR3 is 15 residues. CDR1 and CDR2 (germline): SGHDT, YYEEEE. The CDR3 coding sequence is TGTGCCAGCAGCTCTGAGGGGGGGAGTAACTATGGCTACACCTTC. Translated: CASSSEGGSNYGYTF.

V and J are TRBV9 and TRBJ2-1; 10 bases line up with TRBD2. The germline V gene encodes CDR1 SGDLS and CDR2 YYNGEE. The V and J ends lost 4 bases and 6 bases, in that order; junction bases with no gene match: 7. This CDR3 comprises 15 residues. CDR3: CASSPSGGAGNEQFF. In nucleotides, the CDR3 is TGTGCCAGCAGCCCGAGCGGGGGGGCAGGCAATGAGCAGTTCTTC.

The J gene is TRBJ1-1, the V gene TRBV6-5; D remains ambiguous. Trimming took off 6 bases at V and 3 bases at J, with 14 bases between the two ends. This CDR3 contains 14 residues. Germline values: CDR1 MNHEY, CDR2 SVGAGI. CDR3 protein: CASRLSKGDTEAFF. CDR3 bases: TGTGCCAGCAGATTGTCTAAGGGAGACACTGAAGCTTTCTTT.